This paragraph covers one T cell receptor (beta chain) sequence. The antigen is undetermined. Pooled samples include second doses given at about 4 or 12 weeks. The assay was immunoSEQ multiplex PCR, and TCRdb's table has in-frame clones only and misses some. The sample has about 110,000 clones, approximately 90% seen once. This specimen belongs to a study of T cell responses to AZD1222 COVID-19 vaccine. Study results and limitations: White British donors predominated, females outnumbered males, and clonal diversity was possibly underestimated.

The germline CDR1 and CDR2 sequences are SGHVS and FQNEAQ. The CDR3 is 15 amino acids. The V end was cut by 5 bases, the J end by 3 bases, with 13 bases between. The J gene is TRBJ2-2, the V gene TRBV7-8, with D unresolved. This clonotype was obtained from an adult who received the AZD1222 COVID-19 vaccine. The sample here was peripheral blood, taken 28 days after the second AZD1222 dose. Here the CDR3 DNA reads TGTGCCAGCAGCCGGATAGTTCATGACACCGGGGAGCTGTTTTTT. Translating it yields CASSRIVHDTGELFF. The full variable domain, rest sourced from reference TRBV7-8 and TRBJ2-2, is GAGVSQSPRYKVAKRGQDVALRCDPISGHVSLFWYQQALGQGPEFLTYFQNEAQLDKSGLPSDRFFAERPEGSVSTLKIQRTQQEDSAVYLCASSRIVHDTGELFFGEGSRLTVL.